This T cell receptor (beta chain) appears in the sequencing data of a study of OX40 agonist ivuxolimab in advanced cancers. General study findings and limits: On average, a greater number of expanded clones characterised CD8+ T cells relative to CD4+. Clonal expansion in partial responders at 0.1-3.0 mg/kg ranked among the lowest. It was also the case that some nonresponders had low normalized T-cell clonal expansion. Clonal expansion from baseline to week 6 occurred in both CD4+ and CD8+ T cells.

Clones were sequenced by immunoSEQ multiplex PCR, and TCRdb holds only the in-frame ones, with some missing. The sample contains some 51,000 clones, 70% to 90% of which appear only once. Concerning this clone itself: The antigen is unknown.

The clonotype comes from an adult with an advanced solid tumor such as melanoma, head and neck, liver or kidney cancer. The source was CD4+ or CD8+ T cells sorted from blood, collected in a trial of the OX40 agonist ivuxolimab.

For the CDR3, the DNA is TGTGCCAGCAGCCCTACTAGTGGGGGGGTCAATGAGCAGTTCTTC. Its protein is CASSPTSGGVNEQFF. The gene calls are TRBV25-1 and TRBJ2-1; 7 bases map to TRBD2. The ends lost 6 bases at V and 6 bases at J; junction bases unmatched: 11. CDR1 MGHDK and CDR2 SYGVNS come from the germline V gene. The CDR3 runs 15 residues.